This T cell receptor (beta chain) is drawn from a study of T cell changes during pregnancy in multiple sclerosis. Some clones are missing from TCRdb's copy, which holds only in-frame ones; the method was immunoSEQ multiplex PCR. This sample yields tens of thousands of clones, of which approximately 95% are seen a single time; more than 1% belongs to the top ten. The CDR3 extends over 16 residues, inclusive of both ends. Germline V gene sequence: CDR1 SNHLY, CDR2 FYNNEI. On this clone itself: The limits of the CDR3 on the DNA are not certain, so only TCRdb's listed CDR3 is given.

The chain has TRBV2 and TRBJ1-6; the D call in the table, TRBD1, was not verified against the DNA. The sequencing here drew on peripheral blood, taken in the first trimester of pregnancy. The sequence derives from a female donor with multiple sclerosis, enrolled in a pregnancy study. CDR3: CASSILDREEDSPLHF.